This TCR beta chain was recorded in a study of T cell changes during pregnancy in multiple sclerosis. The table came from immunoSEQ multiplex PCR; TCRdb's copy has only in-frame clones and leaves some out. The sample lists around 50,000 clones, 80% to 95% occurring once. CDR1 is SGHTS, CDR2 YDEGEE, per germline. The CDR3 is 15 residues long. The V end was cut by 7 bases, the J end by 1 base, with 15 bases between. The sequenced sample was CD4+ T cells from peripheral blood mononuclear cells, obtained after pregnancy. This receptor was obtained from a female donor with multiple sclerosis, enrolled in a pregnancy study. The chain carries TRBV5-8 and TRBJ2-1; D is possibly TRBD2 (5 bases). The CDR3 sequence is CASAHQRTSYNEQFF. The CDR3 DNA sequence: TGTGCCAGCGCCCACCAAAGGACTTCCTACAATGAGCAGTTCTTC.